These 11 T cell receptor beta chains were sequenced from one sample in a study of cytomegalovirus exposure and HLA in healthy donors. Primers included in the PCR were 60 Vbeta and 13 Jbeta primers. Here immunoSEQ multiplex PCR was the method, and the copy in TCRdb shows in-frame clones only, minus some. Of about 140,000 clones in the sample, roughly 71% are singletons; the top ten hold 6% to 8.5%. The sequenced sample consisted of PBMCs. The origin of the receptors is a man under 40 in good health and CMV-seronegative.

This clone is labeled medium-sized. Here the CDR3 DNA reads TGTGCCAGCAGCCAAGAAACTCGGGGAACTGAAGCTTTCTTT. It yields the protein CASSQETRGTEAFF. The genes are TRBV14 and TRBJ1-1; D not resolved. V lost 0 bases and J lost 5, with 10 bases in between. The CDR3 is made up of 14 amino acids. Looked up from germline, CDR1 is SGHDN and CDR2 is FVKESK.

A few counts support this clone. The gene calls are TRBV2 and TRBJ1-2; no clear D. V was cut by 3 bases and J by 3 bases, with 8 bases left in between. This CDR3 is 13 amino acids long. Germline CDR1 and CDR2: SNHLY and FYNNEI. CDR3 in DNA: TGTGCCAGCAGTGAGATGGGAGACTATGGCTACACCTTC. Its translation is CASSEMGDYGYTF.

This clone was picked up one time. V and J are TRBV4-1 and TRBJ2-1; 7 nucleotides line up with TRBD1. Germline CDR1 and CDR2: MGHRA and YSYEKL. V dropped 4 bases and J dropped 0; count of bases not matched to a gene: 6. The CDR3 is made up of 16 amino acids. The CDR3 nucleotides read TGCGCCAGCAGCCTACAGGGGCCTAGCTCCTACAATGAGCAGTTCTTC. Translating gives CASSLQGPSSYNEQFF.

This clone showed up just once. V gene TRBV2 combines with J gene TRBJ2-1, with 14 bases that match TRBD2. CDR1 is SNHLY and CDR2 is FYNNEI in the germline V gene. This CDR3 comprises 17 residues. V gave up 3 bases and J gave up 7 bases; unmatched junction bases: 8. The CDR3, as DNA: TGTGCCAGCAGTGATCCCTTGACTAGCGGGAGGGGAAATGAGCAGTTCTTC. It encodes CASSDPLTSGRGNEQFF.

V is TRBV5-8 and J is TRBJ1-3, with TRBD1 as a possible D gene (6 bases). Germline assignment: CDR1 SGHTS and CDR2 YDEGEE. Trimming took 3 bases from V and 2 from J, leaving 9 bases between them. This CDR3 contains 14 residues. This CDR3 reads CASSSQGPGNTIYF. The CDR3 DNA reads as TGTGCCAGCAGCTCACAGGGTCCTGGAAACACCATATATTTT.

The chain has TRBV21-1 and TRBJ1-4; TRBD1 was called by the table and not checked on the DNA. TRBV21-1 is reported as a pseudogene. CDR3 length equals 14 residues. The CDR3 nucleotides are TGTGCCAGCAGCCCGGGACAGGGAAATGAAAAACTGTTTTTT. It specifies CASSPGQGNEKLFF.

This chain joins TRBV19 and TRBJ1-3; D unresolved. The ends were cut back, 3 bases at V and 3 bases at J, with 9 bases in the middle. The CDR3 has 14 residues. Germline V gene lookup returns CDR1 LNHDA and CDR2 SQIVND (reference sequence). The CDR3 DNA reads TGTGCCAGTAGTATCCAGGAGGTTGGAAACACCATATATTTT. Amino acid sequence: CASSIQEVGNTIYF.

This sequence joins TRBV28 and TRBJ2-1, with TRBD2 identical over 13 bases. V was clipped by 3 bases and J by 7 bases; unmatched bases: 21. The CDR3 is made up of 21 amino acids. Germline V gives CDR1 MDHEN, CDR2 SYDVKM. This CDR3 is CASSFPLGTSGEAIWGNEQFF. The CDR3 region has the DNA TGTGCCAGCAGTTTTCCCTTAGGGACTAGCGGGGAGGCTATTTGGGGGAATGAGCAGTTCTTC.

The chain uses TRBV28 and TRBJ2-5; D is ambiguous. Trimming pared 8 bases from V and 5 bases from J, leaving 15 bases between. Germline V gives CDR1 MDHEN, CDR2 SYDVKM. There are 13 residues in the CDR3. The CDR3, as DNA: TGTGCCAGCCGAGCTTCGGAGAGGGAGACCCAGTACTTC. This sequence encodes CASRASERETQYF.

This clone was recorded a few times. J is TRBJ2-7 and V is TRBV9, with 11 bases that match TRBD2. Trimming took 4 bases from V and 4 from J; bases not matched to a gene: 4. Germline loops: CDR1 SGDLS, CDR2 YYNGEE. The CDR3 totals 14 residues. The CDR3 spells CASSPRTSGYEQYF. The DNA of the CDR3 is TGTGCCAGCAGCCCCCGGACTAGCGGGTACGAGCAGTACTTC.

The chain combines TRBV10-3 with TRBJ1-1; maybe TRBD1 (5 bases). The germline gives CDR1 ENHRY, CDR2 SYGVKD. This CDR3 spans 13 amino acids. Trimming cost V 7 bases and J 4 bases, with 13 bases left between them. CDR3 sequence (DNA): TGTGCCATCACTTCACAGGAAAGCACTGAAGCTTTCTTT. It encodes CAITSQESTEAFF.